This T cell receptor (beta chain) was profiled in a study of tissue T cells after allogeneic stem cell transplantation. Overall study results and limits: Sampling depth was limited, and the cohort was small and clinically varied. Few T cell clones were shared across patients, but motif clusters showed tissue-specific shared signatures. TCR repertoires tracked anatomic similarity, regardless of disease or transplant status.

This CDR3 contains 13 residues. Trimming stripped 0 bases from V and 4 bases from J, with 7 bases between. Germline loops: CDR1 SNHLY, CDR2 FYNGKV (reference sequence). This clone was detected a few times. Its antigen is currently unknown. Genes here carry mouse names. Read sequence stops 1 residue before the CDR3 end, and the germline J gene provides the missing end. Time point given: mouse harvest day 7 after allogeneic transplant. Tail vein injection delivered 10^7 T-cell-depleted bone marrow cells and 10^6 splenic CD5+ T cells. Mice had MHC-mismatched B6 into BALB/c GVHD, sampled day 7 or 14. The repertoire was sequenced with immunoSEQ multiplex PCR; TCRdb's copy has only in-frame clones and lacks some. This repertoire shows 6,500 to 10,000 clones, around 42% found once; its top ten account for 6.5% to 9%.

Material: gut tissue. This clonotype originated in a female BALB/c mouse given C57BL/6 T cells with graft-versus-host disease after an allogeneic hematopoietic cell transplant. The J gene is TRBJ2-7, the V gene TRBV3, with D unresolved. CDR3 sequence reads: CASSLANFYEQYF. The sequenced CDR3 bases are TGTGCCAGCAGCTTAGCGAACTTTTATGAACAGTAC.